This T cell receptor beta chain was sequenced in a study of OX40 agonist ivuxolimab in advanced cancers. Notes on the study in general: Expanded clones were, on average, more numerous among CD8+ T cells than CD4+. There were also nonresponders showing low normalized T-cell clonal expansion. Those patients achieving a partial response at 0.1-3.0 mg/kg showed among the lowest clonal expansion.

The repertoire was sequenced with immunoSEQ multiplex PCR; TCRdb's copy has only in-frame clones and lacks some. The sample shows around 20,000 clones, around 70% of them seen only once. This clone has a handful of counts. The target antigen is unknown. The CDR3 covers 17 residues. The germline V gene encodes CDR1 SEHNR and CDR2 FQNEAQ (reference sequence). Between the trimmed V and J ends, which lost 1 base and 3 bases, there was a span of 18 bases. Specimen: CD4+ or CD8+ T cells sorted from blood, collected in a trial of the OX40 agonist ivuxolimab. The sequence was obtained from an adult with an advanced solid tumor such as melanoma, head and neck, liver or kidney cancer. V and J are TRBV7-9 and TRBJ1-2; weak D call: TRBD1 (5 bases). CDR3 protein: CASSLVGSVGVYYGYTF. The CDR3 DNA sequence: TGTGCCAGCAGCTTAGTGGGGAGTGTAGGGGTTTACTATGGCTACACCTTC.